There are many counts of the clone carrying this TCR beta chain. Time point reported: healthy volunteer bleed at 6 weeks. Before extraction, the whole blood was not fractionated, and total RNA was taken from it. The CDR3 sequence is 14 residues long. Trimming took off 2 bases at V and 2 bases at J, with 8 bases between the two ends. The sample belongs to a study of human T cells and chemical hapten exposure. The study used a library that attached unique molecular identifiers to individual cDNA molecules. In the study's own analysis: Individual samples carried between roughly 23,224 and 690,600 TCRs, with 85,000 to 100,000 as the median. Each CDR3 protein is one row after TCRdb ran MiXCR on the RACE reads. The V and J calls shown here were made by TCRdb, not taken from the authors' results. The profile shows 60,000 to 80,000 distinct CDR3 sequences, about 5.7% of them singletons.

J is TRBJ2-3 and V is TRBV12-3 or TRBV12-4, with D uncertain. The TCR originated in a female donor in good health. Some clones in this sample may be carry-over from other donors' samples. Sequencing used whole blood. The CDR3 nucleotides are TGTGCCAGCAGTTTAAGTGCGGACACAGATACGCAGTATTTT. Amino acid sequence: CASSLSADTDTQYF.